This TCR beta chain is from a study of radiation and T cells in renal cell carcinoma. Whole-study findings and limits: Top tumor clonotypes rose in blood 2 weeks post-radiation, then contracted. Without pretreatment biopsies, baseline tumor clonotype presence was undetermined.

This table comes from immunoSEQ multiplex PCR, and its TCRdb copy is limited to in-frame clones, with some not included. The repertoire holds about 130,000 clones, with roughly four fifths as singletons. The time point is: blood 2 weeks post-SBRT. The treatment is: 15 Gy SBRT to primary tumor, nephrectomy 4 weeks later. After SBRT, blood was collected at 2 and 4 weeks, plus baseline. About this clone itself: The antigen remains undetermined.

The CDR3 has 16 amino acids. Trimming took 1 base from V and 4 from J, leaving 18 bases between them. Germline V CDR1 and CDR2: SGHRS, YFSETQ. The chain recombines TRBV5-1 with TRBJ2-7; D is perhaps TRBD1 or TRBD2 (5 bases each). The source of this sequence is a woman aged 60 to 75 with renal cell carcinoma. The sequenced sample was blood, obtained from a patient whose treatment included radiotherapy and nephrectomy. The CDR3 loop reads CASSLMIGTSGYEQYF. The CDR3 coding sequence is TGCGCCAGCAGCTTGATGATCGGGACCTCGGGATACGAGCAGTACTTC. Full variable domain (missing parts from reference TRBV5-1 and TRBJ2-7): KAGVTQTPRYLIKTRGQQVTLSCSPISGHRSVSWYQQTPGQGLQFLFEYFSETQRNKGNFPGRFSGRQFSNSRSEMNVSTLELGDSALYLCASSLMIGTSGYEQYFGPGTRLTVT.